Listed here are 23 T cell receptor beta chains from one sample, sequenced in a study of T cells in Graves' hyperthyroidism and ophthalmopathy. TCR beta CDR3 sequences were amplified from RNA transcripts. The TCR CDR3 first-round RT-PCR relied on the HTBI primer set. In TCRdb, the multiplex PCR reads were re-called with MiXCR into one record per CDR3 protein. The data hold about 98,000 distinct CDR3 sequences, with roughly 37% observed a single time. Sequenced sample: peripheral blood or thyroid tissue (not recorded which). These receptors came from a woman in her twenties or thirties with Graves' hyperthyroidism.

This clonotype was recorded many times. One base away lies a much larger clone, so this may be a sequencing read error. V usage is TRBV19 and J usage is TRBJ2-7; D unresolved. Germline assignment: CDR1 LNHDA and CDR2 SQIVND (reference sequence). V lost 6 bases, J lost 7 bases, and 19 bases lay in between. This CDR3 comprises 14 residues. CDR3: CASSHLLEPVEQYF. The CDR3 DNA follows: TGTGCCAGTAGCCATTTGTTGGAGCCGGTGGAGCAGTACTTC.

This clonotype was counted at least ten times. The chain uses TRBV3-1 and TRBJ1-2, with D possibly matching TRBD1 (5 bases). Germline V lookup: CDR1 LGHDT, CDR2 YNNKEL (reference sequence). The CDR3 is 14 residues long. Trimming removed 3 bases at V and 3 bases at J, with 11 bases between. CDR3 loop: CASSHRQNDYGYTF. The CDR3 DNA reads as TGTGCCAGCAGCCATAGACAGAATGACTATGGCTACACCTTC.

This clonotype showed up many times. The chain combines TRBV20-1 with TRBJ1-1, with D uncertain. This CDR3 has 12 residues. Germline V gene data show CDR1 as DFQATT and CDR2 as SNEGSKA (reference sequence). The germline V and J ends were trimmed by 5 bases and 2 bases, with 9 bases remaining between them. CDR3 region: CSAPDTNTEAFF. The CDR3, as DNA: TGCAGTGCTCCCGACACAAACACTGAAGCTTTCTTT.

This clonotype has a single count. The gene calls are TRBV15 and TRBJ1-6; D perhaps matches TRBD1 (5 bases). CDR1 is LNHNV, CDR2 YYDKDF, per germline (reference sequence). CDR3 length: 11 residues. V lost 9 bases, J lost 8 bases, and 8 bases lay in between. CDR3 region: CATAGDSPLHF. CDR3 nucleotide sequence: TGTGCCACGGCGGGGGATTCACCCCTCCACTTT.

Note on this clonotype: A much more abundant neighbour one base away suggests this may be a read error. J is TRBJ1-6 and V is TRBV6-5, with D unclear. The germline V gene has CDR1 MNHEY and CDR2 SVGAGI. The CDR3 contains 13 residues. Trimming removed 4 bases from V and 11 bases from J, with 12 bases in between. Written as DNA, the CDR3 is TGTGCCAGCAGTTTCTCCGCCGACCCACCCCTCCACTTT. This codes for CASSFSADPPLHF.

This clonotype was picked up many times. The chain has TRBV15 and TRBJ1-3; D not certain. Germline V gives CDR1 LNHNV, CDR2 YYDKDF (reference sequence). The CDR3 is made up of 15 amino acids. V gave up 4 bases and J gave up 0 bases, with 10 bases separating them. The CDR3 DNA follows: TGTGCCACCAGCACGCGGCCCCTCTCTGGAAACACCATATATTTT. Its protein is CATSTRPLSGNTIYF.

This clonotype was counted ten times or more. V usage is TRBV12-3 or TRBV12-4 and J usage is TRBJ1-2; D is uncertain. This CDR3 comprises 15 residues. V gave up 3 bases and J gave up 5 bases, with 16 bases separating them. CDR3 sequence reads: CASSLTDSSRYGYTF. CDR3 nucleotides: TGTGCCAGCAGTTTGACGGATTCTTCGCGATATGGCTACACCTTC.

The rearrangement links TRBV12-3 or TRBV12-4 to TRBJ2-5; weak D call: TRBD1 (7 bases). The CDR3 has 15 amino acids. The V end was cut by 5 bases, the J end by 4 bases, with 17 bases between. CDR3 coding DNA: TGTGCCAGCAGTATTCGGGCAGGGGGGCGAGAGACCCAGTACTTC. Translating gives CASSIRAGGRETQYF.

This clonotype appeared many times. This chain links TRBV4-1 with TRBJ1-5, with D possibly matching TRBD1 (6 bases). Trimming shortened V by 4 bases and J by 3 bases, and 10 bases separated the two germline ends. Looked up from germline, CDR1 is MGHRA and CDR2 is YSYEKL. The length of the CDR3 is 14 residues. The CDR3 nucleotides read TGCGCCAGCAGCCCGGGACATACCAATCAGCCCCAGCATTTT. As protein: CASSPGHTNQPQHF.

This clonotype was detected many times. The V call is TRBV5-8, the J call TRBJ1-2; a weak D match, TRBD1 (5 bases). Germline CDR1 and CDR2: SGHTS and YDEGEE. Trimming left V 0 bases short and J 12 bases short, with 12 bases between. This CDR3 region has 12 residues. Written as DNA, the CDR3 is TGTGCCAGCAGCTTGGACGGGGCGCGGAACACCTTC. Protein product: CASSLDGARNTF. Based on the CDR3 plus reference TRBV5-8 and TRBJ1-2, the full variable domain is EAGVTQSPTHLIKTRGQQATLRCSPISGHTSVYWYQQALGLGLQFLLWYDEGEERNRGNFPPRFSGRQFPNYSSELNVNALELEDSALYLCASSLDGARNTFGSGTRLTVV.

In this sample, this clonotype turned up many times. The rearrangement joins TRBV7-9 to TRBJ2-3; D is unclear. This CDR3 has 17 residues. Germline-derived CDR1 and CDR2 are SEHNR and FQNEAQ (reference sequence). V gave up 5 bases and J gave up 1 base, with 19 bases separating them. CDR3 amino acids: CASSLKVFALGTDTQYF. The DNA of the CDR3 is TGTGCCAGCAGCCTAAAGGTCTTTGCGTTAGGCACAGATACGCAGTATTTT.

This clonotype was found many times. The chain has TRBV25-1 and TRBJ1-3, with TRBD1 identical over 8 bases. V lost 4 bases and J lost 0; bases outside the gene matches: 17. The CDR3 contains 20 residues. CDR1 is MGHDK, CDR2 SYGVNS, per germline. CDR3 loop: CASSAFSDREDPDSGNTIYF. CDR3 sequence (DNA): TGTGCCAGCAGTGCATTCTCGGACAGGGAGGATCCCGACTCTGGAAACACCATATATTTT.

There are many counts of this clonotype. The gene calls are TRBV6-5 and TRBJ2-5, with D perhaps TRBD1 (6 bases). V was pared by 5 bases and J by 1 base, with 8 bases between. The CDR3 is 13 residues long. Germline V CDR1 and CDR2: MNHEY, SVGAGI. The CDR3 DNA is TGTGCCAGCAGTGAGGACAGCCAAGAGACCCAGTACTTC. Translation: CASSEDSQETQYF.

Concerning this clonotype itself: One base away lies a much larger clone, so this may be a sequencing read error. Without the conserved terminal phenylalanine or tryptophan, this CDR3 likely stems from a read error. The chain combines TRBV5-5 with TRBJ1-3, with D unclear. Trimming left V 4 bases short and J 6 bases short, with 14 bases between. The CDR3 sequence is 14 residues long. Germline-derived CDR1 and CDR2 are SGHKS and YYEKEE (reference sequence). The CDR3: CASSQDESVNTIYY. The CDR3 nucleotides read TGTGCCAGCAGCCAAGACGAAAGTGTAAACACCATATATTAT.

This clonotype occurred many times. The chain uses TRBV7-2 and TRBJ1-5; 8 nucleotides agree with TRBD1. The junction had 4 bases not matched to a gene; V was cut back by 1 base and J by 5 bases. This CDR3 spans 15 amino acids. Germline V CDR1 and CDR2: SGHTA, FQGNSA. CDR3 loop: CASSLGNRGDQPQHF. CDR3 coding DNA: TGTGCCAGCAGCTTAGGTAACAGGGGGGATCAGCCCCAGCATTTT.

This clonotype was observed once. This CDR3 fails to terminate in the conserved phenylalanine or tryptophan, so it likely reflects a read error. No DNA is shown, since the ends of the CDR3 on it are uncertain; the CDR3 is the one TCRdb lists. The J gene is TRBJ1-1, the V gene TRBV6-6; the DNA was not used to check the table's D call, TRBD1. The germline V gene has CDR1 MNHNY and CDR2 SVGAGI (reference sequence). The CDR3 length equals 15 residues, ends included. The CDR3 protein is CASSYGGRLNTEASL.

The sample holds many counts of this clonotype. The chain recombines TRBV20-1 with TRBJ1-5; D call uncertain. CDR1 and CDR2 from the germline V gene are DFQATT and SNEGSKA (reference sequence). The germline V and J ends were trimmed by 1 base and 6 bases, with 22 bases remaining between them. The CDR3 has 17 residues. The DNA of the CDR3 is TGCAGTGCTAGAGGGACCCTAGGGAAGAAACCCGGTCAGCCCCAGCATTTT. Amino acids: CSARGTLGKKPGQPQHF.

Ten or more counts support this clonotype. This chain links TRBV6-2 or TRBV6-3 with TRBJ1-5; 7 bases line up with TRBD1. The germline V gene encodes CDR1 MNHEY and CDR2 SVGEGT. This CDR3 is 13 amino acids long. The V and J ends lost 6 bases and 5 bases, in that order; junction bases with no gene match: 4. CDR3 amino acids: CASSYDRDQPQHF. DNA for the CDR3: TGTGCCAGCAGCTATGACAGGGATCAGCCCCAGCATTTT.

This clonotype has at least ten counts. The chain carries TRBV9 and TRBJ1-4; D not certain. Per the germline V gene, CDR1 is SGDLS and CDR2 is YYNGEE. This CDR3 has 16 residues. V dropped 4 bases and J dropped 6 bases, with 19 bases sitting between them. In nucleotides, the CDR3 is TGTGCCAGCAGCCGCCGGGGAGTAGGGCAGTATGAAAAACTGTTTTTT. It specifies CASSRRGVGQYEKLFF.

This clonotype came up many times. The chain is built from TRBV2 and TRBJ1-5; 7 bases align to TRBD1. V gave up 7 bases and J gave up 0 bases; unmatched junction bases: 9. The CDR3 runs 16 residues. Germline V gene sequence: CDR1 SNHLY, CDR2 FYNNEI. CDR3 sequence: CASTETGANSNQPQHF. As DNA, the CDR3 is TGTGCCAGCACCGAAACAGGGGCGAATAGCAATCAGCCCCAGCATTTT.

This clonotype was observed at least ten times. J is TRBJ2-7 and V is TRBV6-5; D is undetermined. Looked up from germline, CDR1 is MNHEY and CDR2 is SVGAGI. The CDR3 totals 13 residues. Trimming pared 10 bases from V and 4 bases from J, leaving 17 bases between. The CDR3 protein is CATSPLLGYEQYF. The CDR3 bases are TGTGCCACTTCGCCCCTATTGGGGTACGAGCAGTACTTC.

This clonotype was seen ten or more times. A read error may explain this, as a much larger clone is one base away. The chain combines TRBV28 with TRBJ1-6; the D is unclear. The germline V gene encodes CDR1 MDHEN and CDR2 SYDVKM. The CDR3 extends over 14 amino acids. V dropped 6 bases and J dropped 0 bases, with 6 bases sitting between them. CDR3 amino acids: CASSHSSYNSPLHF. The CDR3 DNA follows: TGTGCCAGCAGCCATAGCTCCTATAATTCACCCCTCCACTTT.

The sample holds one count of this clonotype. A read error may account for a junction end that differs from germline. The gene calls are TRBV10-2 and TRBJ1-4; D not certain. Germline CDR1 reads WSHSY; CDR2 reads SAAADI. CDR3 length: 13 amino acids. CDR3 in amino acids: CASSESGNEKLYF. The DNA of the CDR3 is TGCGCCAGCAGTGAGTCCGGGAATGAAAAACTGTACTTC.